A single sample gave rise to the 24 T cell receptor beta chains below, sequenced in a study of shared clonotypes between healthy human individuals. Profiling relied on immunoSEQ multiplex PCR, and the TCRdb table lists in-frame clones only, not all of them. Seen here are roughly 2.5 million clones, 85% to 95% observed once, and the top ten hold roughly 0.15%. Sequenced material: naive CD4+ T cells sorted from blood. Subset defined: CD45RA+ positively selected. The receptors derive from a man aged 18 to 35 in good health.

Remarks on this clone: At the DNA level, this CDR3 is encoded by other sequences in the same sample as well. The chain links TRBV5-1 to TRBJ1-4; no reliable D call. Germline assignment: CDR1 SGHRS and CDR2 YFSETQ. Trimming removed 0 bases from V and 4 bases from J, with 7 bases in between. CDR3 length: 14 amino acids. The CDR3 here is CASSLGPDNEKLFF. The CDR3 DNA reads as TGCGCCAGCAGCTTGGGGCCAGATAATGAAAAACTGTTTTTT.

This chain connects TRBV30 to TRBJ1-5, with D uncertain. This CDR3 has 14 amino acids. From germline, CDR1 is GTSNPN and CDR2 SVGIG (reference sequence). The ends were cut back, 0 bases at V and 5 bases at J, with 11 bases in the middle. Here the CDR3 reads CAWSVSTRDQPQHF. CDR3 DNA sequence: TGTGCCTGGAGTGTGTCGACACGGGATCAGCCCCAGCATTTT.

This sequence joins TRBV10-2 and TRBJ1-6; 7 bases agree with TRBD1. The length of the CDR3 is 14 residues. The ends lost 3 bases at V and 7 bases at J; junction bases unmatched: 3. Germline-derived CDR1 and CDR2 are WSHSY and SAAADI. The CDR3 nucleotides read TGCGCCAGCAGTGAAGAGGGGGCGAATTCACCCCTCCACTTT. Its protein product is CASSEEGANSPLHF.

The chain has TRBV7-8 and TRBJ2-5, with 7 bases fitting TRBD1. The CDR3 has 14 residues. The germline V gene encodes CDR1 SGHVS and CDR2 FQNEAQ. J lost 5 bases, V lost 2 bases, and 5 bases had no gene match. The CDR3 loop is CASSLRGREETQYF. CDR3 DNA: TGTGCCAGCAGCTTAAGGGGGCGCGAGGAGACCCAGTACTTC.

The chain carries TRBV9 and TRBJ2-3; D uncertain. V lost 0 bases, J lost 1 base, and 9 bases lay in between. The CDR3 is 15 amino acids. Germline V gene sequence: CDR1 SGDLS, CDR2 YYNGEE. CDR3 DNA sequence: TGTGCCAGCAGCGTAGGGGGAATGGGCACAGATACGCAGTATTTT. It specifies CASSVGGMGTDTQYF.

CDR3 residues: CASSLSGTATNEKLFF. In nucleotides, the CDR3 is TGTGCCAGCAGCTTATCTGGGACTGCAACTAATGAAAAACTGTTTTTT. The chain couples TRBV11-2 to TRBJ1-4; D may be TRBD1 (5 bases). V lost 2 bases and J 0 bases, leaving 10 bases between the germline ends. The CDR3 is made up of 16 amino acids. Germline V CDR1 and CDR2: SGHAT, FQNNGV.

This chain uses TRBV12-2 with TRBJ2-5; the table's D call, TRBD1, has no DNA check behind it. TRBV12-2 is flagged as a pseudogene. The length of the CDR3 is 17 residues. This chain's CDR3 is CASRLHATVGGGETQYF. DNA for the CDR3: TGTGCAAGTCGCTTGCACGCTACCGTAGGGGGTGGAGAGACCCAGTACTTC.

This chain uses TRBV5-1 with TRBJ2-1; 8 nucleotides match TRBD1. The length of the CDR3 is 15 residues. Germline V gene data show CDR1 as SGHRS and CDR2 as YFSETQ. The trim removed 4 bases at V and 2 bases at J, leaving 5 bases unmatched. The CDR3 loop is CASSVTGDTYNEQFF. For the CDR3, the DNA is TGCGCCAGCAGCGTGACAGGGGATACCTACAATGAGCAGTTCTTC.

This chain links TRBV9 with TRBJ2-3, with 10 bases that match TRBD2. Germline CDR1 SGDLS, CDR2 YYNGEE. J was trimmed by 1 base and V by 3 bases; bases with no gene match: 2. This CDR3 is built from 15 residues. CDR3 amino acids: CASSGLAGGTDTQYF. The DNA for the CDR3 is TGTGCCAGCAGCGGTCTAGCGGGGGGCACAGATACGCAGTATTTT.

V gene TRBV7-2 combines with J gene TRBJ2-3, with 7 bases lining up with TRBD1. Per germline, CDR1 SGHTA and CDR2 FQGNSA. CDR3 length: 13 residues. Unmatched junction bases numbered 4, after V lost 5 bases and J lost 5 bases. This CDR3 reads CASSIGTEDTQYF. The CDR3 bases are TGTGCCAGCAGCATTGGGACAGAAGATACGCAGTATTTT.

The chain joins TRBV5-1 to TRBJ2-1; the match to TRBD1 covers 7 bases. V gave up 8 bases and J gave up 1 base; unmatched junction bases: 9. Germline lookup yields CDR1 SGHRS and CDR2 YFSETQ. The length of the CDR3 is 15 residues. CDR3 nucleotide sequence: TGCGCCAGTAGGGACAGCGCAGATTCCTACAATGAGCAGTTCTTC. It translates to CASRDSADSYNEQFF. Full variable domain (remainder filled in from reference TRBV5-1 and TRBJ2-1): KAGVTQTPRYLIKTRGQQVTLSCSPISGHRSVSWYQQTPGQGLQFLFEYFSETQRNKGNFPGRFSGRQFSNSRSEMNVSTLELGDSALYLCASRDSADSYNEQFFGPGTRLTVL.

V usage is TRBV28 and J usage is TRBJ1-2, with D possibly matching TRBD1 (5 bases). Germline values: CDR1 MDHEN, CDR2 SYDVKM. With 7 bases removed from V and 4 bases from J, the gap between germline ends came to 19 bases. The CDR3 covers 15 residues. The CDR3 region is CASTSPGGEPYGYTF. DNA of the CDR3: TGTGCCAGCACCTCCCCGGGAGGGGAGCCCTATGGCTACACCTTC.

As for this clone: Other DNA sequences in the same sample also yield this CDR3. The CDR3 protein is CAWSPGQGAYEQYF. As DNA, the CDR3 is TGTGCCTGGAGCCCGGGACAGGGGGCCTACGAGCAGTACTTC. V is TRBV30 and J is TRBJ2-7; the match to TRBD1 covers 11 bases. J was trimmed by 2 bases and V by 3 bases; bases with no gene match: 3. Germline V CDR1 and CDR2: GTSNPN, SVGIG (reference sequence). The CDR3 runs to 14 residues.

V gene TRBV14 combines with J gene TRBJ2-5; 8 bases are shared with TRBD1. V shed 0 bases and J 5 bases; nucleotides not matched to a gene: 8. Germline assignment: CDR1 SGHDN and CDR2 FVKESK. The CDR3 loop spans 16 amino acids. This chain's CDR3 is CASSQEGPRGRETQYF. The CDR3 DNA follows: TGTGCCAGCAGCCAAGAAGGTCCCAGGGGGCGCGAGACCCAGTACTTC.

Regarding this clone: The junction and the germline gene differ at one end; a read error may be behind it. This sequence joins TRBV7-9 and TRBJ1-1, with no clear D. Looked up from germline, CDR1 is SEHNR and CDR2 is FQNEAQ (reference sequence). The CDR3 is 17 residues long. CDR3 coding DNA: TGTGCCAGCAGCTTTATACAGCCCCTATCTATGAACACTGAGGCTTTCTTT. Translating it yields CASSFIQPLSMNTEAFF. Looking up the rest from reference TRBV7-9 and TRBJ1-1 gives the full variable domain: DTGVSQNPRHKITKRGQNVTFRCDPISEHNRLYWYRQTLGQGPEFLTYFQNEAQLEKSRLLSDRFSAERPKGSFSTLEIQRTEQGDSAMYLCASSFIQPLSMNTEAFFGQGTRLTVV.

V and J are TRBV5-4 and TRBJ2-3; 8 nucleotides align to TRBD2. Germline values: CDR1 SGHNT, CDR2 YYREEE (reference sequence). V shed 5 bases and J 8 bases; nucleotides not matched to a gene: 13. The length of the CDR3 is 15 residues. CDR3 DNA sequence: TGTGCCAGCAGACCCGGGACTAGTAAGTTGGGTACGCAGTATTTT. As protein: CASRPGTSKLGTQYF.

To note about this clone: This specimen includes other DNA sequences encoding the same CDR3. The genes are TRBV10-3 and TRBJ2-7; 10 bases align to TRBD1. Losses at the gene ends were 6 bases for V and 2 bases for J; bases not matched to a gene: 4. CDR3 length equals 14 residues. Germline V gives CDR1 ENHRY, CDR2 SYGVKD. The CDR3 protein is CAIRAGTGAYEQYF. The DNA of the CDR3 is TGTGCCATCAGGGCCGGGACAGGGGCCTACGAGCAGTACTTC.

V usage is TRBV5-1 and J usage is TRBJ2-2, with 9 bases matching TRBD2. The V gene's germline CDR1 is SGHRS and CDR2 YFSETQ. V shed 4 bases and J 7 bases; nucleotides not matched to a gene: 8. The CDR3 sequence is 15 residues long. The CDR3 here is CASSPSGMNVGELFF. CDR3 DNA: TGCGCCAGCAGCCCTAGCGGGATGAATGTCGGGGAGCTGTTTTTT.

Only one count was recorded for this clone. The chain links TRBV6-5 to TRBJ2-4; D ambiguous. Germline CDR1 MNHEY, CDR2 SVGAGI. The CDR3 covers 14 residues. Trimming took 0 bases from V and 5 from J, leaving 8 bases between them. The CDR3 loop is CASSYSVKQNIQYF. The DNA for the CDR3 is TGTGCCAGCAGTTACTCGGTAAAACAAAACATTCAGTACTTC.

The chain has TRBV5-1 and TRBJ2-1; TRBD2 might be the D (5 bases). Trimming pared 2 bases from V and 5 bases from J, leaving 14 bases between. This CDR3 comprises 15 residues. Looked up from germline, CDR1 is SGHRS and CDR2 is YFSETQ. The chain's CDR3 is CASSLGWVANNEQFF. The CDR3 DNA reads TGCGCCAGCAGCTTAGGATGGGTAGCGAACAATGAGCAGTTCTTC.

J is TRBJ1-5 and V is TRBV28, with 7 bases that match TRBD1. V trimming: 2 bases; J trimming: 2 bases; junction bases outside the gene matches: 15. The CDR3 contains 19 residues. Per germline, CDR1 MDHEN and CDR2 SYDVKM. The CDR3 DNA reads TGTGCCAGCAGTTTAGCGGCAGGGGGGCGTATGATGGGCAATCAGCCCCAGCATTTT. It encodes CASSLAAGGRMMGNQPQHF.

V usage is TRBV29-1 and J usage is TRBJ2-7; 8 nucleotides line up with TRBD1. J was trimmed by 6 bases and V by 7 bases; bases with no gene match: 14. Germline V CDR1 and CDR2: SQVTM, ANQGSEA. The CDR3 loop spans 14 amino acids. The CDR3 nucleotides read TGCAGCGCCAGCGGAGGGACAGGACCGTCCGAGCAGTACTTC. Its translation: CSASGGTGPSEQYF.

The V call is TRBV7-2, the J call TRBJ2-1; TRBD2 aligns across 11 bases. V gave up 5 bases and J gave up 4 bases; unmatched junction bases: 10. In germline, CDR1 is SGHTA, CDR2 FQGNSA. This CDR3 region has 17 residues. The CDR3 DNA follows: TGTGCCAGCAGCCAGAGACTAGCGGGGACCCTTTACAATGAGCAGTTCTTC. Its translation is CASSQRLAGTLYNEQFF. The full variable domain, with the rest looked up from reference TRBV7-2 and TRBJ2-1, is GAGVSQSPSNKVTEKGKDVELRCDPISGHTALYWYRQSLGQGLEFLIYFQGNSAPDKSGLPSDRFSAERTGGSVSTLTIQRTQQEDSAVYLCASSQRLAGTLYNEQFFGPGTRLTVL.

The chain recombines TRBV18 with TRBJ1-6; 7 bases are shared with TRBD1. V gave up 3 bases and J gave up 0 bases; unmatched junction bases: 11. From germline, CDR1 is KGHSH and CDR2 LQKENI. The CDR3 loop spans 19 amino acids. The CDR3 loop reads CASSPTGNNLSSYNSPLHF. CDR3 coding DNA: TGTGCCAGCTCACCGACAGGGAATAACCTGTCCTCCTATAATTCACCCCTCCACTTT.